These T cell receptor beta chains were read from a single sample in a study of cytomegalovirus exposure and HLA in healthy donors. Sequencing used immunoSEQ multiplex PCR; TCRdb keeps in-frame clones, though not all of them. The sample holds more than 110,000 clones, roughly three quarters seen once. Input material: PBMCs. These receptors came from a male donor in good health and CMV-seronegative. Both conserved end residues are part of each CDR3. D genes are given only for firm matches. Clone size is stated in some rows and not others, as once, few, many or a class when expanded.

CDR3 protein: CSVGTGKGRGEQYF
CDR3 DNA: TGCAGCGTTGGAACAGGGAAGGGAAGAGGCGAGCAGTACTTC
J gene: TRBJ2-7
D gene: .
V gene: TRBV29-1
clone size: .

CDR3 protein: CASSPRSANTEAFF
CDR3 DNA: TGCGCCAGCAGCCCCAGGTCAGCGAACACTGAAGCTTTCTTT
J gene: TRBJ1-1
D gene: .
V gene: TRBV5-1
clone size: .

CDR3 protein: CSVRQGRDSPLHF
CDR3 DNA: TGCAGCGTCAGACAGGGGAGAGATTCACCCCTCCACTTT
J gene: TRBJ1-6
D gene: TRBD1
V gene: TRBV29-1
clone size: .

CDR3 protein: CASSLKGGTEAFF
CDR3 DNA: TGTGCCAGCAGCTTAAAAGGGGGCACTGAAGCTTTCTTT
J gene: TRBJ1-1
D gene: .
V gene: TRBV7-9
clone size: .

CDR3 protein: CASSRDRSNEQYF
CDR3 DNA: TGTGCCAGCAGCCGGGACAGGAGCAACGAGCAGTACTTC
J gene: TRBJ2-7
D gene: TRBD1
V gene: TRBV5-4
clone size: .

CDR3 protein: CAIGQSSYEQYF
CDR3 DNA: TGTGCCATCGGGCAATCCTCCTACGAGCAGTACTTC
J gene: TRBJ2-7
D gene: .
V gene: TRBV10-3
clone size: .

CDR3 protein: CASSFGRDYGYTF
CDR3 DNA: TGTGCCAGCAGTTTCGGACGGGATTATGGCTACACCTTC
J gene: TRBJ1-2
D gene: .
V gene: TRBV27
clone size: few

CDR3 protein: CASSSAGTGYNEQFF
CDR3 DNA: TGTGCCAGCAGTTCCGCCGGGACAGGCTACAATGAGCAGTTCTTC
J gene: TRBJ2-1
D gene: TRBD1
V gene: TRBV27
clone size: once

CDR3 protein: CASSKEGAAGTGELFF
CDR3 DNA: TGTGCCAGCAGCAAGGAGGGGGCGGCGGGCACCGGGGAGCTGTTTTTT
J gene: TRBJ2-2
D gene: .
V gene: TRBV7-3
clone size: .

CDR3 protein: CASSLQGTGNTIYF
CDR3 DNA: TGTGCCAGCAGTTTACAGGGCACTGGAAACACCATATATTTT
J gene: TRBJ1-3
D gene: .
V gene: TRBV27
clone size: .

CDR3 protein: CASSGPGVGEETQYF
CDR3 DNA: TGTGCCAGCAGTGGGCCAGGGGTGGGAGAGGAGACCCAGTACTTC
J gene: TRBJ2-5
D gene: .
V gene: TRBV28
clone size: once

CDR3 protein: CASSQNRGFSYEQYF
CDR3 DNA: TGTGCCAGCAGCCAAAACAGGGGGTTCTCCTACGAGCAGTACTTC
J gene: TRBJ2-7
D gene: TRBD1
V gene: TRBV4-2
clone size: few

CDR3 protein: CASSPGGGPNQPQHF
CDR3 DNA: TGTGCCAGCAGCCCCGGGGGGGGCCCCAATCAGCCCCAGCATTTT
J gene: TRBJ1-5
D gene: .
V gene: TRBV9
clone size: .

CDR3 protein: CASSQEASGGNEQFF
CDR3 DNA: TGTGCCAGCAGCCAAGAAGCTAGCGGGGGTAATGAGCAGTTCTTC
J gene: TRBJ2-1
D gene: TRBD2
V gene: TRBV4-2
clone size: .

CDR3 protein: CATGLQPQHF
CDR3 DNA: TGTGCCACCGGACTCCAGCCCCAGCATTTT
J gene: TRBJ1-5
D gene: .
V gene: TRBV28
clone size: few

CDR3 protein: CASSSVAGSTDTQYF
CDR3 DNA: TGTGCCAGCAGCTCTGTAGCGGGGAGCACAGATACGCAGTATTTT
J gene: TRBJ2-3
D gene: TRBD2
V gene: TRBV13
clone size: .

CDR3 protein: CASSPHREGADIQYF
CDR3 DNA: TGTGCCAGCAGTCCCCATCGGGAGGGGGCGGACATTCAGTACTTC
J gene: TRBJ2-4
D gene: .
V gene: TRBV28
clone size: .

CDR3 protein: CAWSVRSGEKLFF
CDR3 DNA: TGTGCCTGGAGTGTACGGTCCGGTGAAAAACTGTTTTTT
J gene: TRBJ1-4
D gene: .
V gene: TRBV30
clone size: .

CDR3 protein: CASSPHSGGGTDTQYF
CDR3 DNA: TGTGCCAGCAGTCCCCATTCGGGGGGCGGCACAGATACGCAGTATTTT
J gene: TRBJ2-3
D gene: .
V gene: TRBV6-4
clone size: few

CDR3 protein: CASSPSGSNQPQHF
CDR3 DNA: TGTGCCAGCTCACCTTCCGGGAGCAATCAGCCCCAGCATTTT
J gene: TRBJ1-5
D gene: .
V gene: TRBV18
clone size: once

CDR3 protein: CASSARQQETQYF
CDR3 DNA: TGTGCCAGCAGTGCGAGGCAGCAAGAGACCCAGTACTTC
J gene: TRBJ2-5
D gene: .
V gene: TRBV2
clone size: .

CDR3 protein: CASSLVVGSEAFF
CDR3 DNA: TGCGCCAGCAGCTTGGTGGTGGGGAGTGAAGCTTTCTTT
J gene: TRBJ1-1
D gene: .
V gene: TRBV5-1
clone size: .

CDR3 protein: CASSLGAGAYNQPQHF
CDR3 DNA: TGTGCCAGCAGCTTGGGGGCAGGGGCCTACAATCAGCCCCAGCATTTT
J gene: TRBJ1-5
D gene: .
V gene: TRBV5-6
clone size: .

CDR3 protein: CAWSMSGGEQFF
CDR3 DNA: TGTGCCTGGAGTATGTCGGGGGGGGAGCAGTTCTTC
J gene: TRBJ2-1
D gene: TRBD2
V gene: TRBV30
clone size: .

CDR3 protein: CASSISGQRNSPLHF
CDR3 DNA: TGTGCCAGCTCAATCTCGGGACAGAGGAATTCACCCCTCCACTTT
J gene: TRBJ1-6
D gene: TRBD1
V gene: TRBV18
clone size: few

CDR3 protein: CASSLAPGLAGYNEQFF
CDR3 DNA: TGCGCCAGCAGCTTGGCCCCGGGACTAGCGGGGTACAATGAGCAGTTCTTC
J gene: TRBJ2-1
D gene: TRBD2
V gene: TRBV5-1
clone size: .

CDR3 protein: CASSYYRTGGFGELFF
CDR3 DNA: TGTGCCAGCAGCTATTACAGGACAGGGGGATTCGGGGAGCTGTTTTTT
J gene: TRBJ2-2
D gene: TRBD1
V gene: TRBV11-2
clone size: .

CDR3 protein: CASSPRLANADTQYF
CDR3 DNA: TGTGCCAGCTCACCCCGGCTAGCGAACGCAGATACGCAGTATTTT
J gene: TRBJ2-3
D gene: .
V gene: TRBV18
clone size: once

CDR3 protein: CASSQFRDRGRDTEAFF
CDR3 DNA: TGCGCCAGCAGCCAATTTCGGGACAGGGGGCGTGACACTGAGGCTTTCTTT
J gene: TRBJ1-1
D gene: TRBD1
V gene: TRBV4-1
clone size: .

CDR3 protein: CSVSGTYNEQFF
CDR3 DNA: TGCAGCGTTTCCGGGACATACAATGAGCAGTTCTTC
J gene: TRBJ2-1
D gene: .
V gene: TRBV29-1
clone size: .

CDR3 protein: CASSLGLGRRTEAFF
CDR3 DNA: TGTGCCAGCAGCTTAGGGCTAGGGAGAAGGACTGAAGCTTTCTTT
J gene: TRBJ1-1
D gene: .
V gene: TRBV7-8
clone size: .

CDR3 protein: CASRSLTSGEETQYF
CDR3 DNA: TGTGCCAGCAGATCCCTCACTAGCGGGGAAGAGACCCAGTACTTC
J gene: TRBJ2-5
D gene: TRBD2
V gene: TRBV6-5
clone size: once

CDR3 protein: CASSPGLQYEQYF
CDR3 DNA: TGTGCCAGCAGTCCGGGACTCCAGTACGAGCAGTACTTC
J gene: TRBJ2-7
D gene: .
V gene: TRBV5-6
clone size: .

CDR3 protein: CASSSVGASTEAFF
CDR3 DNA: TGTGCCAGCTCATCCGTAGGGGCATCCACTGAAGCTTTCTTT
J gene: TRBJ1-1
D gene: .
V gene: TRBV18
clone size: .

CDR3 protein: CASRDQGAGYTEAFF
CDR3 DNA: TGCGCCAGCAGGGATCAGGGGGCAGGGTACACTGAAGCTTTCTTT
J gene: TRBJ1-1
D gene: TRBD1
V gene: TRBV5-1
clone size: .

CDR3 protein: CASSSIRGDYGYTF
CDR3 DNA: TGTGCCAGCAGTTCCATCAGGGGGGACTATGGCTACACCTTC
J gene: TRBJ1-2
D gene: TRBD1
V gene: TRBV11-2
clone size: .

CDR3 protein: CSVEDRKTGGTDTQYF
CDR3 DNA: TGCAGCGTTGAAGATCGGAAAACAGGCGGAACAGATACGCAGTATTTT
J gene: TRBJ2-3
D gene: .
V gene: TRBV29-1
clone size: few

CDR3 protein: CASSQEKFYEQYF
CDR3 DNA: TGTGCCAGCAGCCAAGAGAAGTTCTACGAGCAGTACTTC
J gene: TRBJ2-7
D gene: .
V gene: TRBV4-2
clone size: once

CDR3 protein: CASSFDRYGYTF
CDR3 DNA: TGTGCCAGCAGCTTCGACAGATATGGCTACACCTTC
J gene: TRBJ1-2
D gene: .
V gene: TRBV5-4
clone size: .

CDR3 protein: CASSLIGGRTGELFF
CDR3 DNA: TGTGCCAGCAGCTTAATAGGGGGCAGAACCGGGGAGCTGTTTTTT
J gene: TRBJ2-2
D gene: TRBD1
V gene: TRBV7-3
clone size: .

CDR3 protein: CASSFRSPLHF
CDR3 DNA: TGTGCCAGCAGCTTCCGGTCACCCCTCCACTTT
J gene: TRBJ1-6
D gene: .
V gene: TRBV7-2
clone size: .